Listed here are 28 T cell receptor beta chains from one sample, sequenced in a study of T cell responses to AZD1222 COVID-19 vaccine. Only in-frame clones appear in the TCRdb table, and some are missing; sequencing was by immunoSEQ multiplex PCR. The table records approximately 88,000 clones, 90% of them present only once. The specimen comprised peripheral blood, sampled 28 days after the second AZD1222 dose. These receptors were taken from an adult who received the AZD1222 COVID-19 vaccine.

This clone appeared once. The V gene is TRBV7-6, the J gene TRBJ2-7; 10 bases are shared with TRBD1. Trimming removed 1 base from V and 4 bases from J; junction bases left unmatched: 13. The CDR3 covers 18 residues. Germline CDR1 reads SGHVS; CDR2 reads FNYEAQ. The CDR3 DNA sequence: TGTGCCAGCAGCTTAGGGGGGCCGGGACAGGGGATGTTATACGAGCAGTACTTC. It specifies CASSLGGPGQGMLYEQYF.

V and J are TRBV6-5 and TRBJ1-2; D is uncertain. Germline V gives CDR1 MNHEY, CDR2 SVGAGI. The CDR3 has 16 residues. Trimming pared 0 bases from V and 2 bases from J, leaving 13 bases between. CDR3 region: CASSYSRGAANYGYTF. CDR3 bases: TGTGCCAGCAGTTACTCGCGGGGAGCTGCAAACTATGGCTACACCTTC.

V and J are TRBV19 and TRBJ2-5; D is possibly TRBD1 (5 bases). CDR3 size: 16 residues. Germline-derived CDR1 and CDR2 are LNHDA and SQIVND (reference sequence). The germline V and J ends were trimmed by 3 bases and 2 bases, with 16 bases remaining between them. CDR3: CASSINSLSGQETQYF. In nucleotides, the CDR3 is TGTGCCAGTAGTATCAATTCTCTATCAGGGCAAGAGACCCAGTACTTC. Full variable domain (rest looked up from reference TRBV19 and TRBJ2-5): DGGITQSPKYLFRKEGQNVTLSCEQNLNHDAMYWYRQDPGQGLRLIYYSQIVNDFQKGDIAEGYSVSREKKESFPLTVTSAQKNPTAFYLCASSINSLSGQETQYFGPGTRLLVL.

V and J are TRBV6-5 and TRBJ1-1; no reliable D call. The CDR3 has 11 residues. V was pared by 7 bases and J by 3 bases, with 6 bases between. Germline-derived CDR1 and CDR2 are MNHEY and SVGAGI. In nucleotides, the CDR3 is TGTGCCAGCAAAAGGGACACTGAAGCTTTCTTT. Translating it yields CASKRDTEAFF.

This chain links TRBV5-1 with TRBJ1-1; D unclear. V was clipped by 2 bases and J by 1 base, with 9 bases between them. CDR3 length: 14 residues. Germline-derived CDR1 and CDR2 are SGHRS and YFSETQ. CDR3 protein: CASSFLGSNTEAFF. The CDR3 nucleotides are TGCGCCAGCAGCTTTCTGGGATCGAACACTGAAGCTTTCTTT.

V is TRBV18 and J is TRBJ2-7; a weak D match, TRBD2 (6 bases). From germline, CDR1 is KGHSH and CDR2 LQKENI. This CDR3 region has 15 residues. V was trimmed by 0 bases and J by 4 bases, leaving 13 bases between them. The CDR3 sequence is CASSPPGGNWYEQYF. The CDR3, as DNA: TGTGCCAGCTCACCACCGGGGGGAAATTGGTACGAGCAGTACTTC.

The V and J genes are TRBV18 and TRBJ1-1; D not resolved. Germline lookup yields CDR1 KGHSH and CDR2 LQKENI. This CDR3 has 14 amino acids. Trimming took off 3 bases at V and 6 bases at J, with 14 bases between the two ends. CDR3 amino acids: CASSPPALGAEAFF. The CDR3 DNA reads as TGTGCCAGCTCACCCCCCGCATTGGGCGCTGAAGCTTTCTTT.

The V and J genes are TRBV4-1 and TRBJ1-2; no definite D call. This CDR3 comprises 13 residues. Germline lookup yields CDR1 MGHRA and CDR2 YSYEKL. V gave up 0 bases and J gave up 7 bases, with 9 bases separating them. CDR3 in amino acids: CASSQEVWRGYTF. For the CDR3, the DNA is TGCGCCAGCAGCCAAGAAGTCTGGCGTGGCTACACCTTC.

The chain has TRBV5-4 and TRBJ1-4, with a tentative D call TRBD1 (6 bases). Germline V CDR1 and CDR2: SGHNT, YYREEE (reference sequence). Trimming left V 2 bases short and J 8 bases short, with 13 bases between. The CDR3 extends over 14 amino acids. CDR3 sequence (DNA): TGTGCCAGCAGCTTTTCAGGGGCGGAGGAAAAACTGTTTTTT. This codes for CASSFSGAEEKLFF.

CDR3 sequence: CASTPAQGRGEKLFF. CDR3 in DNA: TGTGCCAGCACCCCCGCCCAAGGAAGGGGTGAAAAACTGTTTTTT. The J gene is TRBJ1-4, the V gene TRBV6-5, with D possibly TRBD1 on 5 matching bases. V lost 7 bases and J lost 7, with 19 bases in between. There are 15 residues in the CDR3. The germline CDR1 and CDR2 sequences are MNHEY and SVGAGI.

The chain combines TRBV5-1 with TRBJ2-5; the D gene is possibly TRBD1 (6 bases). The length of the CDR3 is 15 residues. Germline lookup yields CDR1 SGHRS and CDR2 YFSETQ. Trimming pared 4 bases from V and 4 bases from J, leaving 17 bases between. The CDR3 coding sequence is TGCGCCAGCAGCCTATCTTACAGGGTTTCAGAGACCCAGTACTTC. Its protein product is CASSLSYRVSETQYF.

The chain uses TRBV7-9 and TRBJ2-1, with 9 bases fitting TRBD2. CDR1 and CDR2 (germline): SEHNR, FQNEAQ (reference sequence). The ends lost 3 bases at V and 4 bases at J; junction bases unmatched: 4. The CDR3 consists of 15 residues. The CDR3 reads CASSFSGGPYNEQFF. The DNA of the CDR3 is TGTGCCAGCAGCTTCAGCGGGGGGCCATACAATGAGCAGTTCTTC.

The V call is TRBV27, the J call TRBJ1-5; the match to TRBD1 covers 8 bases. Germline CDR1 MNHEY, CDR2 SMNVEV (reference sequence). J lost 9 bases, V lost 2 bases, and 6 bases had no gene match. This CDR3 region has 14 residues. The CDR3 sequence is CASSLVGQGTPQHF. The DNA of the CDR3 is TGTGCCAGCAGTTTAGTTGGACAGGGAACGCCCCAGCATTTT.

V usage is TRBV9 and J usage is TRBJ1-5, with a tentative D call TRBD1 (6 bases). This CDR3 is 16 amino acids long. Germline-derived CDR1 and CDR2 are SGDLS and YYNGEE. Trimming left V 4 bases short and J 2 bases short, with 16 bases between. DNA of the CDR3: TGTGCCAGCAGCCCACCGGACAGTTTGGGCAATCAGCCCCAGCATTTT. This sequence encodes CASSPPDSLGNQPQHF.

The chain employs TRBV6-5 and TRBJ1-2; D is perhaps TRBD1 (5 bases). Trimming took 6 bases from V and 4 from J, leaving 12 bases between them. The germline V gene encodes CDR1 MNHEY and CDR2 SVGAGI. The CDR3 contains 13 residues. The CDR3 nucleotides are TGTGCCAGCAGGGCCCTTACAGGCTATGGCTACACCTTC. This gives the protein CASRALTGYGYTF.

The gene calls are TRBV5-6 and TRBJ1-3; 7 nucleotides align to TRBD1. The ends lost 4 bases at V and 4 bases at J; junction bases unmatched: 2. The germline gives CDR1 SGHDT, CDR2 YYEEEE. The CDR3 is 13 residues long. The CDR3 bases are TGTGCCAGCAGCGTGGGACAGGGAAACACCATATATTTT. Translated, it gives CASSVGQGNTIYF.

V is TRBV19 and J is TRBJ1-2; TRBD1 matches 8 bases. The CDR3 extends over 18 amino acids. The ends lost 5 bases at V and 3 bases at J; junction bases unmatched: 17. Germline CDR1 and CDR2: LNHDA and SQIVND (reference sequence). DNA of the CDR3: TGTGCCAGTAGTTTCCAACACGGACAGGGATCAACCCACTATGGCTACACCTTC. Translating gives CASSFQHGQGSTHYGYTF.

The rearrangement joins TRBV18 to TRBJ2-7; a possible D gene is TRBD2 (6 bases). CDR1 KGHSH and CDR2 LQKENI come from the germline V gene. With 3 bases removed from V and 6 bases from J, the gap between germline ends came to 12 bases. The length of the CDR3 is 13 residues. Here the CDR3 reads CASSPGGGLEQYF. The CDR3 nucleotides are TGTGCCAGCTCACCGGGTGGGGGACTCGAGCAGTACTTC.

V gene TRBV11-2 combines with J gene TRBJ2-1; TRBD2 agrees at 12 bases. This CDR3 comprises 15 residues. With 6 bases clipped from V and 6 bases from J, the junction kept 6 bases outside the gene matches. Germline V gene lookup returns CDR1 SGHAT and CDR2 FQNNGV. CDR3 DNA: TGTGCCAGCAGAAGGGCTAGCGGGGGGGCCAATGAGCAGTTCTTC. This gives the protein CASRRASGGANEQFF. The whole variable domain, remainder taken from reference TRBV11-2 and TRBJ2-1, is EAGVAQSPRYKIIEKRQSVAFWCNPISGHATLYWYQQILGQGPKLLIQFQNNGVVDDSQLPKDRFSAERLKGVDSTLKIQPAKLEDSAVYLCASRRASGGANEQFFGPGTRLTVL.

The CDR3 region is CASRPPTLEAFF. CDR3 DNA sequence: TGTGCCAGCAGGCCACCCACTCTTGAAGCTTTCTTT. The chain employs TRBV28 and TRBJ1-1, with no clear D. V shed 6 bases and J shed 7 bases, with 12 bases lying between them. Germline CDR1 and CDR2: MDHEN and SYDVKM. The CDR3 has 12 residues.

This sequence joins TRBV7-9 and TRBJ2-3, with a weak D call TRBD1 (6 bases). V was shortened by 5 bases and J by 4 bases, with 22 bases between the two germline ends. Germline values: CDR1 SEHNR, CDR2 FQNEAQ (reference sequence). The CDR3 runs to 17 residues. The CDR3 coding sequence is TGTGCCAGCAGCCCCCCGAGGGCAGGGGCGCAGTCAGATACGCAGTATTTT. This gives the protein CASSPPRAGAQSDTQYF.

This clone was found once. The chain carries TRBV5-1 and TRBJ1-1; 7 bases map to TRBD1. The V and J ends lost 1 base and 2 bases, in that order; junction bases with no gene match: 5. CDR1 is SGHRS and CDR2 is YFSETQ in the germline V gene. The CDR3 has 15 amino acids. This CDR3 reads CASSLQGQRNTEAFF. For the CDR3, the DNA is TGCGCCAGCAGCTTGCAGGGACAGCGAAACACTGAAGCTTTCTTT.

The CDR3 DNA is TGTGCCAGCAGTGTGACAACGAACACTGAAGCTTTCTTT. This translates into CASSVTTNTEAFF. The chain uses TRBV2 and TRBJ1-1; D is unresolved. Per the germline V gene, CDR1 is SNHLY and CDR2 is FYNNEI. The CDR3 runs to 13 residues. With 4 bases removed from V and 1 base from J, the gap between germline ends came to 7 bases.

CDR3 nucleotides: TGTGCCTGGAGTGAGGCGGACATTGGGCAGTACTTC. The encoded protein is CAWSEADIGQYF. The V and J genes are TRBV30 and TRBJ2-7, with D perhaps matching TRBD1 (5 bases). V lost 1 base and J 9 bases, leaving 13 bases between the germline ends. Looked up from germline, CDR1 is GTSNPN and CDR2 is SVGIG (reference sequence). The CDR3 totals 12 residues.

The chain links TRBV6-6 to TRBJ1-1, with D maybe TRBD1 (6 bases). The germline CDR1 and CDR2 sequences are MNHNY and SVGAGI (reference sequence). The V end lost 6 bases, the J end lost 0 bases, and 14 bases lay between the germline ends. There are 15 residues in the CDR3. In DNA, the CDR3 is TGTGCCAGCAGCCGGACGGACAGCGTGAACACTGAAGCTTTCTTT. Protein: CASSRTDSVNTEAFF.

This sequence joins TRBV9 and TRBJ2-6; 7 bases map to TRBD1. The germline CDR1 and CDR2 sequences are SGDLS and YYNGEE. V trimming: 4 bases; J trimming: 2 bases; junction bases outside the gene matches: 3. This CDR3 has 15 residues. The chain's CDR3 is CASSLGTAGANVLTF. The CDR3 nucleotides read TGTGCCAGCAGCTTAGGGACAGCTGGGGCCAACGTCCTGACTTTC.

The chain has TRBV28 and TRBJ1-1; D call uncertain. The CDR3 has 13 amino acids. Germline-derived CDR1 and CDR2 are MDHEN and SYDVKM. Deletions cut 7 bases from V and 7 bases from J, with 16 bases between. The CDR3 DNA is TGTGCCAGCACCCGGGGAGGATCTCGTGAAGCTTTCTTT. Its translation: CASTRGGSREAFF. Full variable domain (outside the CDR3, taken from reference TRBV28 and TRBJ1-1): DVKVTQSSRYLVKRTGEKVFLECVQDMDHENMFWYRQDPGLGLRLIYFSYDVKMKEKGDIPEGYSVSREKKERFSLILESASTNQTSMYLCASTRGGSREAFFGQGTRLTVV.

CDR3: CAISEARTAAYEQYF. The CDR3 nucleotides are TGTGCCATCAGTGAGGCTAGGACGGCTGCCTACGAGCAGTACTTC. V and J are TRBV10-3 and TRBJ2-7, with unresolved D. Looked up from germline, CDR1 is ENHRY and CDR2 is SYGVKD. The CDR3 loop spans 15 amino acids. The germline V and J ends were trimmed by 2 bases and 2 bases, with 13 bases remaining between them.